This T cell receptor (beta chain) was found in a study of neoadjuvant anti-PD-1 for oral cavity cancer. Study-wide context: Before surgery, most patients got three to four biweekly 3 mg/kg nivolumab doses.

Germline V CDR1 and CDR2: SEHNR, FQNEAQ (reference sequence). CDR3 length equals 14 residues. The germline V and J ends were trimmed by 3 bases and 4 bases, with 9 bases remaining between them. The time point was: after neoadjuvant nivolumab, at surgical resection. Produced via immunoSEQ multiplex PCR; TCRdb's table is partial and in-frame only. The sample carries over 11,000 clones, roughly 82% recorded once. The sequenced sample was PBMCs, obtained after nivolumab (anti-PD-1) treatment. This TCR derives from a person aged 40 to 85 with oral cavity squamous cell carcinoma. The chain is built from TRBV7-9 and TRBJ2-2; D is tentatively TRBD1 or TRBD2 (5 bases each). CDR3 protein: CASSFPGTTGELFF. The CDR3 coding sequence is TGTGCCAGCAGCTTCCCAGGGACCACCGGGGAGCTGTTTTTT. Drawing the rest from reference TRBV7-9 and TRBJ2-2, the complete variable domain is DTGVSQNPRHKITKRGQNVTFRCDPISEHNRLYWYRQTLGQGPEFLTYFQNEAQLEKSRLLSDRFSAERPKGSFSTLEIQRTEQGDSAMYLCASSFPGTTGELFFGEGSRLTVL.